What follows are 17 T cell receptor beta chains derived from one specimen sequenced in a study of blood T cell repertoires in COVID-19. Produced via immunoSEQ multiplex PCR; TCRdb's table is partial and in-frame only. Of under 200,000 clones listed, about 88% were seen once; the top ten hold 4% to 5%. Material: peripheral blood. The receptors come from an elderly woman with acute or convalescent COVID-19.

CDR3 sequence: CATSIPRAGGEKLFF. In DNA, the CDR3 is TGTGCCACCAGCATTCCAAGGGCAGGAGGCGAAAAACTGTTTTTT. V usage is TRBV15 and J usage is TRBJ1-4; no clear D gene. Germline V gene data show CDR1 as LNHNV and CDR2 as YYDKDF (reference sequence). V dropped 4 bases and J dropped 8 bases, with 17 bases sitting between them. CDR3 length equals 15 residues.

The chain uses TRBV19 and TRBJ1-1; 8 nucleotides agree with TRBD1. This CDR3 comprises 17 residues. The germline V gene has CDR1 LNHDA and CDR2 SQIVND (reference sequence). V lost 6 bases and J lost 5; bases outside the gene matches: 17. CDR3 sequence reads: CASSRIGQGGLGTEAFF. As DNA, the CDR3 is TGTGCCAGTAGCCGGATAGGACAGGGTGGCCTCGGGACTGAAGCTTTCTTT.

This chain links TRBV30 with TRBJ2-3; D is possibly TRBD1 (6 bases). The CDR3 sequence is 12 residues long. Germline CDR1 is GTSNPN and CDR2 is SVGIG (reference sequence). Trimming cost V 3 bases and J 9 bases, with 13 bases left between them. In DNA form, the CDR3 reads TGTGCCTGGAGGATTACAGGGCCGACGCAGTATTTT. Protein: CAWRITGPTQYF.

The genes are TRBV5-1 and TRBJ2-1; 7 nucleotides agree with TRBD2. From germline, CDR1 is SGHRS and CDR2 YFSETQ. The CDR3 consists of 15 residues. With 1 base clipped from V and 1 base from J, the junction kept 2 bases outside the gene matches. CDR3 in amino acids: CASSLKRDSYNEQFF. The CDR3 nucleotides are TGCGCCAGCAGCTTGAAGCGGGATTCCTACAATGAGCAGTTCTTC.

This chain connects TRBV10-3 to TRBJ2-2, with 8 bases lining up with TRBD2. J lost 6 bases, V lost 5 bases, and 8 bases had no gene match. The CDR3 covers 15 residues. CDR1 and CDR2 (germline): ENHRY, SYGVKD. CDR3 nucleotide sequence: TGTGCCATCAGTATGGGACTAGTCATCCCCGGGGAGCTGTTTTTT. Translated: CAISMGLVIPGELFF.

The chain is built from TRBV28 and TRBJ2-1; 7 bases fit TRBD2. With V trimmed by 5 bases and J by 4 bases, 8 bases remained unmatched. The CDR3 runs to 15 residues. The V gene's germline CDR1 is MDHEN and CDR2 SYDVKM. The CDR3 DNA reads as TGTGCCAGCAGTGAGAGCGGGACCTCTTACAATGAGCAGTTCTTC. Amino acids: CASSESGTSYNEQFF.

This chain uses TRBV19 with TRBJ1-1; TRBD1 matches 7 bases. The CDR3 contains 12 residues. CDR1 is LNHDA and CDR2 is SQIVND in the germline V gene (reference sequence). With V trimmed by 8 bases and J by 6 bases, 6 bases remained unmatched. The CDR3 DNA follows: TGTGCCAGTGTGACAGGGACCGCTGAAGCTTTCTTT. Protein: CASVTGTAEAFF.

The V and J genes are TRBV6-2 or TRBV6-3 and TRBJ2-2; D perhaps matches TRBD2 (5 bases). Trimming cost V 5 bases and J 4 bases, with 11 bases left between them. The CDR3 is 14 residues long. Germline CDR1 is MNHEY and CDR2 is SVGEGT. The DNA for the CDR3 is TGTGCCAGCAGTACTACTAGTATCACCGGGGAGCTGTTTTTT. This encodes CASSTTSITGELFF.

V gene TRBV2 combines with J gene TRBJ2-5, with 7 bases aligning to TRBD2. Per germline, CDR1 SNHLY and CDR2 FYNNEI. The CDR3 totals 13 residues. V trimming: 8 bases; J trimming: 5 bases; junction bases outside the gene matches: 8. The CDR3 coding sequence is TGTGCCAGCGCGAGAGCGGGATCCGAGACCCAGTACTTC. Residues: CASARAGSETQYF. Using reference TRBV2 and TRBJ2-5 for the parts outside the CDR3, the full variable domain is EPEVTQTPSHQVTQMGQEVILRCVPISNHLYFYWYRQILGQKVEFLVSFYNNEISEKSEIFDDQFSVERPDGSNFTLKIRSTKLEDSAMYFCASARAGSETQYFGPGTRLLVL.

This chain uses TRBV4-1 with TRBJ2-4; TRBD2 matches at 13 bases. The J segment lost 12 bases and the V segment lost 1 base, leaving 6 bases of the junction unmatched. The CDR3 is made up of 15 amino acids. Germline-derived CDR1 and CDR2 are MGHRA and YSYEKL. The DNA of the CDR3 is TGCGCCAGCAGCCAAGGCCGGACTAGCGGGAGTCCTCAGTACTTC. Residues: CASSQGRTSGSPQYF.

V is TRBV4-2 and J is TRBJ1-2, with a possible D match to TRBD1 (5 bases). The CDR3 sequence is 16 residues long. The germline CDR1 and CDR2 sequences are LGHNA and YNFKEQ. Between the trimmed V and J ends, which lost 3 bases and 1 base, there was a span of 15 bases. CDR3 sequence: CASSHPWWRGNYGYTF. The CDR3 nucleotides are TGTGCCAGCAGCCACCCTTGGTGGAGGGGTAACTATGGCTACACCTTC.

The rearrangement uses TRBV28 and TRBJ1-1; 8 positions agree with TRBD1. Germline loops: CDR1 MDHEN, CDR2 SYDVKM. This CDR3 contains 14 residues. Losses at the gene ends were 4 bases for V and 1 base for J; bases not matched to a gene: 2. CDR3 in DNA: TGTGCCAGCAGTTCGACAGGGGCGAACACTGAAGCTTTCTTT. This codes for CASSSTGANTEAFF.

This clone was seen a few times. The rearrangement uses TRBV28 and TRBJ1-2; no firm D call. V was cut by 2 bases and J by 8 bases, with 15 bases left in between. The CDR3 has 14 amino acids. Looked up from germline, CDR1 is MDHEN and CDR2 is SYDVKM. CDR3 region: CASSLTAGIGGYTF. In DNA, the CDR3 is TGTGCCAGCAGTTTAACCGCAGGCATTGGAGGCTACACCTTC.

The table lists this clone with a few counts. The chain recombines TRBV7-2 with TRBJ1-2; D is uncertain. The germline V gene encodes CDR1 SGHTA and CDR2 FQGNSA. V lost 1 base to trimming and J lost 0 bases, with 9 bases between them. CDR3 length equals 15 residues. The CDR3 coding sequence is TGTGCCAGCAGCTTAGGTCAGCGAACTAACTATGGCTACACCTTC. Amino acid sequence: CASSLGQRTNYGYTF.

The chain links TRBV3-1 (or the pseudogene TRBV3-2) to TRBJ1-4, with 7 bases that match TRBD1. CDR1 and CDR2 from the germline V gene are LGHDT and YNNKEL (reference sequence). CDR3 size: 15 residues. After removal of 4 bases from V and 3 bases from J, the junction contained 5 bases not matched to a gene. The DNA for the CDR3 is TGTGCCAGCAGCCCGTCCGGGACAGCTAATGAAAAACTGTTTTTT. Translating it yields CASSPSGTANEKLFF.

The V call is TRBV7-2, the J call TRBJ2-3, with 8 bases aligning to TRBD2. The junction had 5 bases not matched to a gene; V was cut back by 2 bases and J by 1 base. This CDR3 has 16 amino acids. Germline CDR1 SGHTA, CDR2 FQGNSA. CDR3 protein: CASSLYGRAGTDTQYF. The CDR3 DNA is TGTGCCAGCAGCTTATACGGGAGGGCCGGCACAGATACGCAGTATTTT.

V is TRBV5-8 and J is TRBJ1-5, with D perhaps TRBD1 (5 bases). This CDR3 region has 15 residues. V was shortened by 0 bases and J by 7 bases, with 14 bases between the two germline ends. Germline-derived CDR1 and CDR2 are SGHTS and YDEGEE. The CDR3 here is CASSLGGQLWQPQHF. The CDR3 DNA follows: TGTGCCAGCAGCTTGGGGGGCCAGTTATGGCAGCCCCAGCATTTT.